This entry features one TCR beta chain sequence. Its antigen is as yet unknown. These data originate in a study of Ad26.COV2.S vaccination and SARS-CoV-2 variants. Study conclusions and caveats: A substantial breadth of spike-specific CD8+ and CD4+ T cell responses after vaccination has been reported. The TCR-based breadth and depth measures might underestimate overall T cell responses. Vaccine recipients surpassed placebo recipients in spike-specific TCR breadth. Placebo recipients and vaccine recipients were similar in non-spike TCR breadth.

Germline V gene lookup returns CDR1 SEHNR and CDR2 FQNEAQ (reference sequence). This CDR3 region has 18 residues. V lost 1 base to trimming and J lost 0 bases; unmatched junction nucleotides: 12. The data were produced by immunoSEQ multiplex PCR, yet TCRdb's version contains in-frame clones alone and is incomplete. The profile shows about 97,000 clones, 60% to 85% of them singletons. The sample was peripheral blood, taken after recovery from COVID-19. The source of this sequence is a human donor who had recovered from COVID-19. The chain combines TRBV7-9 with TRBJ2-7, with TRBD1 identical over 7 bases. CDR3 coding DNA: TGTGCCAGCAGCTTAGTAGTTTTGGGACAGAGACCCTCCTACGAGCAGTACTTC. Its translation: CASSLVVLGQRPSYEQYF.